The entry below gives a single T cell receptor (beta chain) sequence along with its context. The entry originates in a study of technical replicates of blood from a handful of donors. The assay was immunoSEQ multiplex PCR, and TCRdb's table has in-frame clones only and misses some. The sample has tens of thousands of clones; around nine tenths are singletons. The germline V gene has CDR1 LNHNV and CDR2 YYDKDF (reference sequence). V lost 5 bases and J lost 4, with 3 bases in between. CDR3 length: 12 amino acids. The J gene is TRBJ2-6, the V gene TRBV15; D uncertain. The sequencing sample was made of PBMCs. The TCR comes from a human donor in good health. Some clones in this sample may be carry-over from other donors' samples. The CDR3 sequence: CATSQGANVLTF. The CDR3 nucleotides are TGTGCCACCAGCCAGGGGGCCAACGTCCTGACTTTC.